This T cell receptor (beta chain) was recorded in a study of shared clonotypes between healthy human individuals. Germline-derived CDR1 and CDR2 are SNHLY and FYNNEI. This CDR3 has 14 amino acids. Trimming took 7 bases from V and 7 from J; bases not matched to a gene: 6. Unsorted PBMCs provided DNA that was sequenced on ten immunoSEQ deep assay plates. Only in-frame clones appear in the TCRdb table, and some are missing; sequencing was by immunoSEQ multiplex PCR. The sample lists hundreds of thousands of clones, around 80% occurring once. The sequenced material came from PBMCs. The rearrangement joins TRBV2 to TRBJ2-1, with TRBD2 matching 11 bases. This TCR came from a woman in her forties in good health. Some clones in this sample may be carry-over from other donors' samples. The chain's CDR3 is CASNIRLAGNEQFF. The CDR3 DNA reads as TGTGCCAGCAATATCCGACTAGCGGGAAATGAGCAGTTCTTC. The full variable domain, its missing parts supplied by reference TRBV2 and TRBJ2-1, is EPEVTQTPSHQVTQMGQEVILRCVPISNHLYFYWYRQILGQKVEFLVSFYNNEISEKSEIFDDQFSVERPDGSNFTLKIRSTKLEDSAMYFCASNIRLAGNEQFFGPGTRLTVL.